The next 18 T cell receptor beta chains were all read from a single sample in a study of post-analysis software for immune sequencing data. Study-level results: A few TRBV segments appeared more often in patients than in controls, and TRBV5-6, TRBV5-1 and TRBV20-1 were among these.

Their specific antigens are unknown. Unique molecular identifiers were carried by the TCR beta cDNA libraries. TCRdb recomputed calls from the PCR reads with MiXCR, one row per CDR3 protein. This table holds about 540,000 distinct CDR3 sequences, less than 40% found once. Sequencing was done on a sample of blood. The receptors stem from a girl under 18 with multiple sclerosis.

This clonotype has more than one count but fewer than ten. The chain couples TRBV3-1 to TRBJ2-1; TRBD2 agrees at 11 bases. CDR1 is LGHDT and CDR2 is YNNKEL in the germline V gene (reference sequence). The CDR3 extends over 17 amino acids. Trimming at V came to 4 bases and at J to 3 bases, leaving 8 bases not matched to a gene. CDR3 bases: TGTGCCAGCAGCCCCCTGATAGCGGGGGGGAACTACAATGAGCAGTTCTTC. Translated, it gives CASSPLIAGGNYNEQFF.

The rearrangement joins TRBV11-2 to TRBJ2-3; D is possibly TRBD2 (5 bases). The germline gives CDR1 SGHAT, CDR2 FQNNGV. V was clipped by 5 bases and J by 1 base, with 22 bases between them. The CDR3 has 18 amino acids. DNA of the CDR3: TGTGCCAGCAGCCTCAGGAGGCAAAGGCGGGTGGGCACAGATACGCAGTATTTT. It translates to CASSLRRQRRVGTDTQYF.

The chain carries TRBV9 and TRBJ2-7; 7 bases fit TRBD1. With the DNA end fitting TRBJ2-5 better, the J assignment may be wrong. The CDR3 is 14 residues long. In germline, CDR1 is SGDLS, CDR2 YYNGEE. CDR3 in DNA: TGTGCCAGCAGCGCCAGACAGGGTGGGGAGACCCAGTACTTC. Its translation is CASSARQGGETQYF.

This clonotype has a count of ten or more. CDR3 sequence reads: CSAPLETAPGDTQYF. The CDR3 DNA is TGCAGTGCCCCACTAGAAACAGCCCCCGGAGATACGCAGTATTTT. This chain joins TRBV20-1 and TRBJ2-3, with D tentatively TRBD2 (5 bases). Trimming took off 6 bases at V and 5 bases at J, with 21 bases between the two ends. CDR3 length equals 15 residues. Germline V gives CDR1 DFQATT, CDR2 SNEGSKA (reference sequence).

Comment on this clonotype: A read error may produce the germline difference seen at one junction end. This sequence joins TRBV18 and TRBJ1-6; 9 bases map to TRBD1. CDR1 is KGHSH, CDR2 LQKENI, per germline. This CDR3 is built from 18 residues. CDR3 sequence reads: CAGSPPVGQGRYNSPLHF. The CDR3 bases are TGTGCCGGCTCACCTCCTGTCGGACAGGGGCGCTATAATTCACCCCTCCACTTT.

This clonotype turned up a few times. This rearrangement joins TRBV6-1 to TRBJ2-5, with 10 bases lining up with TRBD1. With 11 bases clipped from V and 5 bases from J, the junction kept 14 bases outside the gene matches. The germline V gene has CDR1 MNHNS and CDR2 SASEGT. The CDR3 has 15 residues. The CDR3 DNA sequence: TGTGCCGGATCCACATCGGACAGGGGGAGGGAGACCCAGTACTTC. Translation: CAGSTSDRGRETQYF.

This clonotype was observed many times. V is TRBV6-4 and J is TRBJ2-4, with D uncertain. The CDR3 covers 15 residues. Trimming pared 2 bases from V and 0 bases from J, leaving 8 bases between. Germline lookup yields CDR1 MRHNA and CDR2 SNTAGT. The chain's CDR3 is CASSDALLAKNIQYF. CDR3 nucleotides: TGTGCCAGCAGTGACGCCCTCCTAGCCAAAAACATTCAGTACTTC.

A few counts support this clonotype. V usage is TRBV5-1 and J usage is TRBJ1-2; no clear D gene. Deletions cut 4 bases from V and 1 base from J, with 17 bases between. The germline V gene has CDR1 SGHRS and CDR2 YFSETQ. The CDR3 has 16 amino acids. The CDR3: CASSHRSERSNYGYTF. CDR3 sequence (DNA): TGCGCCAGCAGCCATCGTTCAGAAAGAAGTAACTATGGCTACACCTTC.

This clonotype was recorded a few times. J is TRBJ1-2 and V is TRBV13, with a tentative D call TRBD1 (6 bases). Per germline, CDR1 PRHDT and CDR2 FYEKMQ (reference sequence). V lost 1 base and J lost 4, with 19 bases in between. The CDR3 is made up of 17 amino acids. CDR3 sequence reads: CASSLEARGQGGYGYTF. The CDR3 coding sequence is TGTGCCAGCAGCTTAGAAGCCCGGGGGCAGGGAGGCTATGGCTACACCTTC.

This clonotype has only a few counts. This chain uses TRBV4-1 with TRBJ2-3; TRBD1 matches 7 bases. Germline assignment: CDR1 MGHRA and CDR2 YSYEKL. The CDR3 spans 16 residues. The V gene end was trimmed by 5 bases and the J gene end by 6 bases; junction bases not matched to a gene: 14. CDR3 residues: CASSNPGQKQFDTQYF. The CDR3 DNA follows: TGCGCCAGCAGCAATCCGGGACAGAAACAGTTCGATACGCAGTATTTT.

This rearrangement joins TRBV21-1 to TRBJ1-5. TRBV21-1 is a pseudogene locus. The CDR3 runs 15 residues. The CDR3 DNA reads as TGTGCCAGCAGTCCTCGCGGGGGTGGCAATCAGCCCCAGCATTTT. Its protein product is CASSPRGGGNQPQHF.

A few counts support this clonotype. The genes are TRBV5-1 and TRBJ1-2; 7 bases match TRBD1. Germline CDR1 and CDR2: SGHRS and YFSETQ. J lost 4 bases, V lost 4 bases, and 7 bases had no gene match. The CDR3 totals 14 residues. CDR3 region: CASSPGDRIYGYTF. In DNA form, the CDR3 reads TGCGCCAGCAGCCCGGGGGACAGAATCTATGGCTACACCTTC.

This clonotype was recorded at least ten times. This chain uses TRBV20-1 with TRBJ2-7; D might be TRBD2 (6 bases). In germline, CDR1 is DFQATT, CDR2 SNEGSKA (reference sequence). CDR3 size: 13 residues. V was cut by 4 bases and J by 2 bases, with 12 bases left in between. In nucleotides, the CDR3 is TGCAGTGCTAATGGCGGGGTCACCTACGAGCAGTACTTC. This encodes CSANGGVTYEQYF.

For this clonotype: A much larger clonotype is one base distant, so this may be a read error. The V gene is TRBV5-1, the J gene TRBJ2-4; 9 bases map to TRBD2. The CDR3 has 16 residues. CDR1 is SGHRS and CDR2 is YFSETQ in the germline V gene. CDR3 amino acids: CAGSGGSGGAKNIQYF. CDR3 bases: TGCGCCGGCAGCGGGGGGAGCGGGGGAGCCAAAAACATTCAGTACTTC. Full variable domain (rest looked up from reference TRBV5-1 and TRBJ2-4): KAGVTQTPRYLIKTRGQQVTLSCSPISGHRSVSWYQQTPGQGLQFLFEYFSETQRNKGNFPGRFSGRQFSNSRSEMNVSTLELGDSALYLCAGSGGSGGAKNIQYFGAGTRLSVL.

The V call is TRBV2, the J call TRBJ2-5; 9 bases agree with TRBD2. Unmatched junction bases numbered 18, after V lost 6 bases and J lost 1 base. The CDR3 contains 19 residues. CDR1 SNHLY and CDR2 FYNNEI come from the germline V gene. CDR3 protein: CASSRSPVRLAETQETQYF. The CDR3 DNA is TGTGCCAGCAGCCGATCCCCAGTAAGACTAGCGGAAACCCAAGAGACCCAGTACTTC.

The V and J genes are TRBV12-3 or TRBV12-4 and TRBJ2-3; 9 nucleotides align to TRBD2. Trimming removed 3 bases from V and 0 bases from J; junction bases left unmatched: 7. The CDR3 runs 17 residues. CDR3 protein: CASSFAGTSRSTDTQYF. CDR3 coding DNA: TGTGCCAGCAGTTTCGCCGGGACTAGCCGGAGCACAGATACGCAGTATTTT.

There are a few counts of this clonotype. CDR3 amino acids: CASSLSGVGNEQFF. The CDR3 DNA is TGTGCCAGCAGTTTATCAGGGGTCGGCAATGAGCAGTTCTTC. The rearrangement joins TRBV12-3 or TRBV12-4 to TRBJ2-1; TRBD1 might be the D (6 bases). The CDR3 sequence is 14 residues long. Trimming stripped 2 bases from V and 6 bases from J, with 11 bases between.

This chain connects TRBV7-6 to TRBJ2-5; TRBD1 aligns across 7 bases. The CDR3 extends over 14 amino acids. V shed 5 bases, J shed 4 bases, and the junction held 7 bases outside the gene matches. CDR1 is SGHVS and CDR2 is FNYEAQ in the germline V gene. CDR3 residues: CASSQTGPAETQYF. The CDR3 bases are TGTGCCAGCAGCCAGACAGGGCCGGCAGAGACCCAGTACTTC.